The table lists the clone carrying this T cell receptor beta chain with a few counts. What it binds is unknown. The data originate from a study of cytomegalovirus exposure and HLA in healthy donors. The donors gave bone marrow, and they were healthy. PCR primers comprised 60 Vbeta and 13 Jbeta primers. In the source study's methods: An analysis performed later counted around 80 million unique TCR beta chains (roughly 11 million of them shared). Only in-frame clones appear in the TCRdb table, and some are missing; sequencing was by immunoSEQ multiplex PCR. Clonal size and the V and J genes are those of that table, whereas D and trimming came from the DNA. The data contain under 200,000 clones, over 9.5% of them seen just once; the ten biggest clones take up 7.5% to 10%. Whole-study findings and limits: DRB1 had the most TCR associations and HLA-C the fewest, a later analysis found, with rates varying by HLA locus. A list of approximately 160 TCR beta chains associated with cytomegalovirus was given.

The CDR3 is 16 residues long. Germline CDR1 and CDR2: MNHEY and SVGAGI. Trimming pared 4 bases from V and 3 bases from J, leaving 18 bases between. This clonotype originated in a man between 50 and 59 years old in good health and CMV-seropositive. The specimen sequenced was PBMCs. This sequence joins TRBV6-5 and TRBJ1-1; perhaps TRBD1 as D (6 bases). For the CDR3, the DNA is TGTGCCAGCAGTTTCACCGTCGTCGGGGGGCACACTGAAGCTTTCTTT. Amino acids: CASSFTVVGGHTEAFF.